The 20 T cell receptor beta chains below come from one sample, sequenced in a study of shared clonotypes between healthy human individuals. CD45RO-negative, CCR7-selected cells formed the naive CD8 fraction, which excluded terminally differentiated effector memory CD45RA+ cells. Data came from immunoSEQ multiplex PCR; TCRdb stores just in-frame clones and leaves some out. This sample has approximately 2,000,000 clones, with approximately 92% found just once. Sequencing input: naive CD8+ T cells from PBMCs. The receptors here all came from a man aged 18 to 29 in good health. Some clones in this sample may be carry-over from other donors' samples.

V usage is TRBV12-5 and J usage is TRBJ2-6, with 7 bases aligning to TRBD1. Germline values: CDR1 LGHNT, CDR2 FRNRAP. V trimming: 4 bases; J trimming: 0 bases; junction bases outside the gene matches: 9. The CDR3 is 18 amino acids. The CDR3 spells CASGSIPGQISGANVLTF. CDR3 DNA: TGTGCTAGTGGTTCAATCCCGGGACAGATCTCTGGGGCCAACGTCCTGACTTTC.

This clone came up once. Other nucleotide sequences in the sample specify the same CDR3. This chain joins TRBV30 and TRBJ2-7, with TRBD1 as a possible D gene (5 bases). Germline V gene lookup returns CDR1 GTSNPN and CDR2 SVGIG (reference sequence). Trimming took 0 bases from V and 3 from J, leaving 9 bases between them. This CDR3 contains 13 residues. CDR3 sequence (DNA): TGTGCCTGGAGTGTAGGTCAGGGCTACGAGCAGTACTTC. Residues: CAWSVGQGYEQYF.

This chain uses TRBV29-1 with TRBJ1-2, with D unresolved. The CDR3 has 9 amino acids. V lost 5 bases to trimming and J lost 11 bases, with 9 bases between them. Germline-derived CDR1 and CDR2 are SQVTM and ANQGSEA. The CDR3 DNA reads as TGCAGCGTTCGACCGGGGTACACCTTC. Its translation: CSVRPGYTF. The variable domain in full, completed from reference TRBV29-1 and TRBJ1-2, reads SAVISQKPSRDICQRGTSLTIQCQVDSQVTMMFWYRQQPGQSLTLIATANQGSEATYESGFVIDKFPISRPNLTFSTLTVSNMSPEDSSIYLCSVRPGYTFGSGTRLTVV.

J is TRBJ1-4 and V is TRBV6-5; D remains unclear. The CDR3 contains 15 residues. Germline V gives CDR1 MNHEY, CDR2 SVGAGI. The germline V and J ends were trimmed by 0 bases and 8 bases, with 13 bases remaining between them. The CDR3 here is CASSYSSSGGEKLFF. CDR3 DNA: TGTGCCAGCAGTTACTCAAGCTCCGGCGGGGAAAAACTGTTTTTT.

The rearrangement uses TRBV7-9 and TRBJ2-1, with TRBD1 identical over 7 bases. The J segment lost 10 bases and the V segment lost 4 bases, leaving 10 bases of the junction unmatched. CDR1 and CDR2 (germline): SEHNR, FQNEAQ (reference sequence). This CDR3 contains 14 residues. In nucleotides, the CDR3 is TGTGCCAGCAGCTCCACGACAGGGCTCGGGGAGCAGTTCTTC. This sequence encodes CASSSTTGLGEQFF. Looking up the rest from reference TRBV7-9 and TRBJ2-1 gives the full variable domain: DTGVSQNPRHKITKRGQNVTFRCDPISEHNRLYWYRQTLGQGPEFLTYFQNEAQLEKSRLLSDRFSAERPKGSFSTLEIQRTEQGDSAMYLCASSSTTGLGEQFFGPGTRLTVL.

As concerns this clone: This CDR3 is also generated by other DNA sequences in the sample. The chain recombines TRBV27 with TRBJ1-1; 7 nucleotides agree with TRBD1. The V gene's germline CDR1 is MNHEY and CDR2 SMNVEV (reference sequence). V was pared by 3 bases and J by 5 bases, with 6 bases of the junction left unmatched. The CDR3 consists of 14 residues. The CDR3 nucleotides read TGTGCCAGCAGTTTTACAGGGGCGGGTACTGAAGCTTTCTTT. Translating it yields CASSFTGAGTEAFF.

CDR3 nucleotide sequence: TGTGCCAGCAGCTTCCGACTAGCGGGTCACAATGAGCAGTTCTTC. Translation gives CASSFRLAGHNEQFF. This chain links TRBV11-2 with TRBJ2-1; 10 nucleotides align to TRBD2. Germline V gene sequence: CDR1 SGHAT, CDR2 FQNNGV. Germline trimming cut 3 bases from V and 5 bases from J; bases unmatched to any gene: 4. The length of the CDR3 is 15 residues. The variable domain in full, completed from reference TRBV11-2 and TRBJ2-1, reads EAGVAQSPRYKIIEKRQSVAFWCNPISGHATLYWYQQILGQGPKLLIQFQNNGVVDDSQLPKDRFSAERLKGVDSTLKIQPAKLEDSAVYLCASSFRLAGHNEQFFGPGTRLTVL.

The V and J genes are TRBV11-2 and TRBJ2-7; TRBD2 is a possible D gene (6 bases). Trimming took off 2 bases at V and 4 bases at J, with 15 bases between the two ends. Germline V gives CDR1 SGHAT, CDR2 FQNNGV. This CDR3 comprises 15 residues. The CDR3 sequence: CASSLSRQGGYEQYF. In nucleotides, the CDR3 is TGTGCCAGCAGCTTATCCCGGCAGGGAGGATACGAGCAGTACTTC.

Concerning this clone itself: The same CDR3 can be traced to other DNA sequences in this sample. The rearrangement uses TRBV5-6 and TRBJ2-7; D not certain. The CDR3 is made up of 13 amino acids. The V and J ends lost 2 bases and 4 bases respectively, with 10 bases between them. Germline CDR1 SGHDT, CDR2 YYEEEE. CDR3 region: CASSFGQAYEQYF. In DNA form, the CDR3 reads TGTGCCAGCAGCTTCGGCCAGGCGTACGAGCAGTACTTC.

The genes are TRBV4-2 and TRBJ2-5, with D perhaps being TRBD1 or TRBD2 (5 bases each). Trimming pared 6 bases from V and 5 bases from J, leaving 16 bases between. Germline V gene data show CDR1 as LGHNA and CDR2 as YNFKEQ. The CDR3 covers 14 residues. CDR3 protein: CASRGDSGRETQYF. CDR3 in DNA: TGTGCCAGCAGGGGGGATTCCGGGCGGGAGACCCAGTACTTC.

The table lists this clone with a count of one. This sequence joins TRBV4-1 and TRBJ1-3, with D hard to call. The CDR3 totals 15 residues. The germline V gene has CDR1 MGHRA and CDR2 YSYEKL. The V and J ends lost 0 bases and 3 bases respectively, with 9 bases between them. The CDR3 here is CASSQDKGRGNTIYF. Here the CDR3 DNA reads TGCGCCAGCAGCCAAGATAAAGGGCGTGGAAACACCATATATTTT.

The chain has TRBV19 and TRBJ2-4; D gene unclear. The CDR3 sequence is 16 residues long. V shed 2 bases and J shed 4 bases, with 15 bases lying between them. The germline V gene encodes CDR1 LNHDA and CDR2 SQIVND (reference sequence). The CDR3 spells CASSIRQPTYKNIQYF. CDR3 sequence (DNA): TGTGCCAGTAGTATAAGGCAGCCGACTTATAAAAACATTCAGTACTTC.

The chain is built from TRBV27 and TRBJ1-1; D is uncertain. Trimming shortened V by 5 bases and J by 6 bases, and 13 bases separated the two germline ends. This CDR3 has 13 amino acids. Per the germline V gene, CDR1 is MNHEY and CDR2 is SMNVEV (reference sequence). The CDR3 spells CASSPNGLAEAFF. CDR3 DNA sequence: TGTGCCAGCAGTCCGAACGGACTGGCTGAAGCTTTCTTT.

The rearrangement uses TRBV27 and TRBJ2-7, with 12 bases matching TRBD1. This CDR3 has 18 amino acids. Germline V gene sequence: CDR1 MNHEY, CDR2 SMNVEV (reference sequence). Losses at the gene ends were 8 bases for V and 2 bases for J; bases not matched to a gene: 16. The CDR3 region is CASQYRDRGRGWAYEQYF. The CDR3 DNA is TGTGCCAGCCAGTACCGGGACAGGGGGCGCGGGTGGGCCTACGAGCAGTACTTC.

J is TRBJ1-2 and V is TRBV7-9; 8 bases are shared with TRBD1. Trimming removed 3 bases from V and 1 base from J; junction bases left unmatched: 1. The V gene's germline CDR1 is SEHNR and CDR2 FQNEAQ (reference sequence). There are 14 residues in the CDR3. The chain's CDR3 is CASSLTGDNYGYTF. In nucleotides, the CDR3 is TGTGCCAGCAGCTTGACAGGGGATAACTATGGCTACACCTTC. The variable domain in full, completed from reference TRBV7-9 and TRBJ1-2, reads DTGVSQNPRHKITKRGQNVTFRCDPISEHNRLYWYRQTLGQGPEFLTYFQNEAQLEKSRLLSDRFSAERPKGSFSTLEIQRTEQGDSAMYLCASSLTGDNYGYTFGSGTRLTVV.

The chain employs TRBV11-3 and TRBJ2-7, with 14 nucleotides matching TRBD2. The CDR3 runs to 15 residues. Trimming at V came to 5 bases and at J to 2 bases, leaving 2 bases not matched to a gene. CDR1 and CDR2 (germline): SGHNT, YENEEA. This CDR3 reads CASSAGLAGAYEQYF. The CDR3 DNA is TGTGCCAGCAGCGCGGGACTAGCGGGAGCCTACGAGCAGTACTTC. The full variable domain, with the rest looked up from reference TRBV11-3 and TRBJ2-7, is EAGVVQSPRYKIIEKKQPVAFWCNPISGHNTLYWYLQNLGQGPELLIRYENEEAVDDSQLPKDRFSAERLKGVDSTLKIQPAELGDSAVYLCASSAGLAGAYEQYFGPGTRLTVT.

The rearrangement links TRBV9 to TRBJ2-1, with 8 bases fitting TRBD1. Trimming took 0 bases from V and 8 from J; bases not matched to a gene: 7. The CDR3 totals 15 residues. Germline V gene lookup returns CDR1 SGDLS and CDR2 YYNGEE. CDR3 nucleotides: TGTGCCAGCAGCGTAGTTTCAGGGGGCAGGGATGAGCAGTTCTTC. Protein: CASSVVSGGRDEQFF.

This clone occurred once. This sequence joins TRBV15 and TRBJ2-5, with 8 bases that match TRBD1. The CDR3 spans 15 residues. CDR1 is LNHNV and CDR2 is YYDKDF in the germline V gene (reference sequence). V dropped 2 bases and J dropped 5; count of bases not matched to a gene: 7. In nucleotides, the CDR3 is TGTGCCACCAGCAGAACACAGGGGGACGGGGAGACCCAGTACTTC. It encodes CATSRTQGDGETQYF.

The genes are TRBV7-2 and TRBJ1-1, with unresolved D. There are 10 residues in the CDR3. The germline V gene has CDR1 SGHTA and CDR2 FQGNSA. V was shortened by 2 bases and J by 7 bases, with 2 bases between the two germline ends. The CDR3 coding sequence is TGTGCCAGCAGCTTAAGTGAAGCTTTCTTT. This codes for CASSLSEAFF.

The J gene is TRBJ2-7, the V gene TRBV5-4; D not certain. The germline gives CDR1 SGHNT, CDR2 YYREEE (reference sequence). Trimming pared 0 bases from V and 6 bases from J, leaving 10 bases between. This CDR3 spans 13 amino acids. CDR3 nucleotide sequence: TGTGCCAGCAGCTTGGTGGAGCTAAGCGAGCAGTACTTC. Protein product: CASSLVELSEQYF.